The TCR beta chain described here comes from a study of OX40 agonist ivuxolimab in advanced cancers. TCRdb's copy holds only in-frame clones and misses some; the assay was immunoSEQ multiplex PCR. In the table there are under 70,000 clones, approximately 83% of which are singletons. CDR3 length: 14 amino acids. Germline V gene data show CDR1 as SGHTA and CDR2 as FQGNSA. V was cut by 0 bases and J by 7 bases, with 12 bases left in between. The chain has TRBV7-2 and TRBJ1-2; D is perhaps TRBD1 (5 bases). This receptor was obtained from an adult with an advanced solid tumor such as melanoma, head and neck, liver or kidney cancer. The starting material was CD4+ or CD8+ T cells sorted from blood, obtained in a trial of the OX40 agonist ivuxolimab. This CDR3 reads CASSLAATGGGYTF. The CDR3 bases are TGTGCCAGCAGCTTAGCGGCGACGGGGGGTGGCTACACCTTC.